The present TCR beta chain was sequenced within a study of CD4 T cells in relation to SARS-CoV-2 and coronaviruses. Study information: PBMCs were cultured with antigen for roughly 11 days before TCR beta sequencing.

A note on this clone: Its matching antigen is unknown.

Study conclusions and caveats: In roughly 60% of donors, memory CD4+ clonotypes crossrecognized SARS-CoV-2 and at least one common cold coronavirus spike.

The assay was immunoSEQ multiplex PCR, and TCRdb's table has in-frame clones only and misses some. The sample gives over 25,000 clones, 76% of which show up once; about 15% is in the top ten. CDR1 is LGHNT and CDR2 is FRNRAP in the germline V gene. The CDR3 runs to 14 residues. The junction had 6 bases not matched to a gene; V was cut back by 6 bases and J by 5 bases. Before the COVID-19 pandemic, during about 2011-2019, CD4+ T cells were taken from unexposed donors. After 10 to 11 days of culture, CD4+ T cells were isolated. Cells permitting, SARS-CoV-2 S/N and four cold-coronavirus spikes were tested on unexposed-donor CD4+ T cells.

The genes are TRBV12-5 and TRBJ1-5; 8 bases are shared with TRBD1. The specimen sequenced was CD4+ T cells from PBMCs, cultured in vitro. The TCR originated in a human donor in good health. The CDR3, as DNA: TGTGCTAGTGGCGGACAGGGAGTCGATCAGCCCCAGCATTTT. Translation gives CASGGQGVDQPQHF.